The clone carrying this T cell receptor (beta chain) occurred many times. This sample stems from a study of human T cells and chemical hapten exposure. TCRdb used MiXCR to reprocess the RACE reads, holding one entry per CDR3 protein. The sample has roughly 90,000 distinct CDR3 sequences, about a tenth seen once. Germline V gives CDR1 DFQATT, CDR2 SNEGSKA (reference sequence). This CDR3 contains 16 residues. J was trimmed by 1 base and V by 6 bases; bases with no gene match: 11. Time point indicated: patch test 3, about 24 weeks after DPC sensitization. Treatment defined: therapeutic diphenylcyclopropenone sensitization with weekly scalp DPC.

The V call is TRBV20-1, the J call TRBJ2-1; 8 bases fit TRBD2. The source was whole blood, collected in connection with sensitization to the hapten diphenylcyclopropenone (DPC). This clonotype was sampled from a woman younger than 45 with alopecia areata. Some clones in this sample may be carry-over from other donors' samples. CDR3 sequence (DNA): TGCAGTGCGCCGAGGGCCGGGGGGGCGTCCTACAATGAGCAGTTCTTC. This codes for CSAPRAGGASYNEQFF.